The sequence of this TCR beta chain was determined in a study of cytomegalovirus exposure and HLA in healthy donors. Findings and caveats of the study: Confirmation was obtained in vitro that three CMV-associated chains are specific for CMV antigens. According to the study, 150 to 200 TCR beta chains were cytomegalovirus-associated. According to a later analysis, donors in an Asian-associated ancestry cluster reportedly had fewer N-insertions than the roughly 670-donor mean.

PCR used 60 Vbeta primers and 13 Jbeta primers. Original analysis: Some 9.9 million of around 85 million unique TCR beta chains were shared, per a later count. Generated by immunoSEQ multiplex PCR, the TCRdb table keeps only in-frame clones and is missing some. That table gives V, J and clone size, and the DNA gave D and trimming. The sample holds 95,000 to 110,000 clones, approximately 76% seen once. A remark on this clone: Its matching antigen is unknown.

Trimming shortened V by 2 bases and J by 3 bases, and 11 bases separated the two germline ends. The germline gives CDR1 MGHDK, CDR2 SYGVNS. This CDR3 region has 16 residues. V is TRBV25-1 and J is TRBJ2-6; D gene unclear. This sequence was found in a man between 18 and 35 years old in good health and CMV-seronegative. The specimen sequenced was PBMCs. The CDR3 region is CASSEMGHSGANVLTF. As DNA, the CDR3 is TGTGCCAGCAGTGAAATGGGTCACAGTGGGGCCAACGTCCTGACTTTC.